This T cell receptor (beta chain) originates from a study of shared clonotypes between healthy human individuals (dated by TCRdb to the early 2020s). Background for the entire study: The cohort comprised a couple of women and a few men aged 18 to 49 years. For each donor, CD4 naive and CD4 memory were each given three plates, CD8 naive was given two plates, and CD8 memory was given one plate. Blood TCR repertoires of roughly five healthy adults were deeply sequenced to estimate repertoire size and the extent of clonotype sharing between individuals. To increase sequencing depth and limit assay-specific biases, TCR repertoire library preparation and sequencing were carried out by different laboratories using diverse techniques. Each donor's leukapheresis produced roughly between roughly 0.85 and 10 billion PBMCs.

Using the deep immunoSEQ assay, TCR CDR3 regions were amplified from genomic DNA by multiplex PCR. Extracted genomic DNA from each cell subset was spread evenly across all wells of several immunoSEQ 96-well plates, with each plate serving as a replicate. For sorted subsets, around 200 ng genomic DNA, equal to tens of thousands of T cell genomes, was loaded into each replicate PCR. Purified libraries were quantified with a Qubit 3.0 fluorometer, sized on a Bioanalyzer 2100, and re-quantified with the KAPA Library Quantification kit. Every immunoSEQ 96-well plate was sequenced on a separate single-read 150-cycle Illumina NextSeq 550 flow cell. The authors processed their data as follows. Because only junctional sequences without quality scores were contained in the immunoSEQ output, filtering matching that applied to full-length reads could not be performed. Sequences were annotated with PyIR, a Python wrapper for IgBLAST v1.9, using IMGT germline references to assign V/J genes and CDR3. Reads were removed for weak V/J assignments (E-value above 1e-6), missing CDR3, stop codons, out-of-frame junctions, or ambiguous translated residues. V3J clonotypes were defined by identical inferred V gene, J gene, and CDR3 amino acid sequence. The percentage overlap between two repertoires was calculated by dividing the number of shared unique clonotypes by the size of the smaller repertoire. RTK rarefaction, the Chao1 estimator, and Recon v2.1 estimates of unobserved clonotypes were used to assess repertoire richness. For all TCRbeta clonotypes obtained by the gDNA method from a handful of donors, generation probabilities were computed with OLGA. TCRdb holds this immuneACCESS table with in-frame rearrangements only. Some clones are missing; in checked studies, unresolved V genes explain under half, and the rest has no known cause. V and J calls and clone size are as listed in that table; D and trimming were resolved from the DNA. Counted in this sample were millions of clones; about 93% of them appeared once. The ten largest clones capture roughly 1.7% of the sample.

About this clone itself: What antigen it recognizes has not been identified. No quality values exist for individual bases; no much larger clone is one base distant.

CD8 naive samples were obtained by positive selection for CCR7 among CD45RO-negative cells, yielding a CD45RA+CCR7+ population from which TemRA cells were excluded. Donors were healthy HIV-negative adults with no recently reported acute infections or vaccinations. All donors were Caucasian adults living in Nashville, Tennessee, USA. Blood was collected by leukapheresis, and PBMCs were isolated by Ficoll-Histopaque density gradient centrifugation and then cryopreserved in liquid nitrogen vapor phase. Analytical flow cytometry was used to check the purity and quantity of every magnetically sorted T cell population. From each sorted fraction, genomic DNA was isolated and quantified by UV absorbance on a Nanodrop 2000c. General findings and caveats noted by the study authors: Larger estimated clonotype richness was generally found for naive subsets than for memory subsets. Even with the large sequencing depth, rarefaction of the sorted-subset datasets indicated that sequencing was incomplete. Pairwise subsampling indicated that sequencing depth was expected to affect the degree of clonotype sharing among donors. Compared with non-shared clonotypes, the clonotypes found in all four sorted-subset donors had higher generation probabilities. Because the study included a small number of donors, the genetic and exposure-history diversity represented was limited. Sampling was restricted to blood, and TCR repertoires in tissues likely differ from the TCR repertoires found in blood. When a handful of donors were compared, the shared fraction of clonotypes was about 5% for naive CD4, 3% to 4% for naive CD8, more than 2% for memory CD4, and approximately 0.4% for memory CD8.

What was sequenced was naive CD8+ T cells from PBMCs. The cell subset or site label, read with the paper, signifies: CD45RA+CCR7+. The sequence was collected from a man between 18 and 29 years old in good health. Some clones in this sample may be carry-over from other donors' samples.

The CDR3 in this case is CASSAGQASNEKLFF. The DNA sequence reads TGTGCCAGCAGCGCCGGACAGGCATCTAATGAAAAACTGTTTTTT. This receptor chain uses TRBV9 and TRBJ1-4; 7 junctional bases match TRBD1. The CDR3 sequence holds 15 residues, the cysteine and phenylalanine included. Left in the record is the CDR3 DNA by itself, 45 bases read in frame from the first base. Trimming removed 3 bases from V and 3 bases from J; the gene matches leave 5 bases unexplained. CDR1 and CDR2 are read off the germline V gene as SGDLS and YYNGEE.